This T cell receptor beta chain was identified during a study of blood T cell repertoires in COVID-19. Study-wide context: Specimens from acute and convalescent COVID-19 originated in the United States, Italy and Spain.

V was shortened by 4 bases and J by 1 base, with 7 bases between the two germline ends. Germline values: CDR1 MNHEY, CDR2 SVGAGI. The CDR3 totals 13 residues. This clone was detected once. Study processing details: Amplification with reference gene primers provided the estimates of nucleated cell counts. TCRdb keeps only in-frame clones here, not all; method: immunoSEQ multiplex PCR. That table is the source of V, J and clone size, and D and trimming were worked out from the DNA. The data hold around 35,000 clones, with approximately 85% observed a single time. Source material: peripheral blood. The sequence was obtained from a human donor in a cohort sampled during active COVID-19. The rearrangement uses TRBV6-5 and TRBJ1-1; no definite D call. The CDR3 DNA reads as TGTGCCAGCAGTTCTTGGGCGAACACTGAAGCTTTCTTT. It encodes CASSSWANTEAFF.